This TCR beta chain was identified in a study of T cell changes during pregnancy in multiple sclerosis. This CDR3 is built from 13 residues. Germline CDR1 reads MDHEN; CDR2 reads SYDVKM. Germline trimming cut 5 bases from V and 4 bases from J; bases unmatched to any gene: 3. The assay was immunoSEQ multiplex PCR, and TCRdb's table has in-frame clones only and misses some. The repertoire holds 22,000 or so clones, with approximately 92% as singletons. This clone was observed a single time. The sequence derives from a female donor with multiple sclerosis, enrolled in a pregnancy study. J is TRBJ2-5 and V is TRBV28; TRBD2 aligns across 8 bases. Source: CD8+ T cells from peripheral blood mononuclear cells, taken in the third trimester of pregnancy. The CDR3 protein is CASSSGSPETQYF. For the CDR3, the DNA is TGTGCCAGCAGTAGCGGGAGTCCAGAGACCCAGTACTTC.